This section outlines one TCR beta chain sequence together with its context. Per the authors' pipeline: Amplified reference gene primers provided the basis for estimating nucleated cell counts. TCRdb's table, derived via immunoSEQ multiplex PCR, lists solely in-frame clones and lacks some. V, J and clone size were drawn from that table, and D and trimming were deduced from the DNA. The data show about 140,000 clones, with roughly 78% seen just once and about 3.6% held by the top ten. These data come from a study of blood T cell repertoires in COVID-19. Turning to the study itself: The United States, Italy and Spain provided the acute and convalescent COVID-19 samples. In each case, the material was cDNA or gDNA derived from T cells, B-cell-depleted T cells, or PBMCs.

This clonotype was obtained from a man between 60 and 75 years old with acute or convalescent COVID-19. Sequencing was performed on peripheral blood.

CDR3: CASSSAGEGADTQYF. The CDR3 DNA sequence: TGTGCCAGCAGCTCGGCGGGAGAGGGTGCAGATACGCAGTATTTT. The chain recombines TRBV7-2 with TRBJ2-3; 7 bases map to TRBD2. The CDR3 runs 15 residues. CDR1 and CDR2 from the germline V gene are SGHTA and FQGNSA. The V gene end was trimmed by 4 bases and the J gene end by 4 bases; junction bases not matched to a gene: 8.